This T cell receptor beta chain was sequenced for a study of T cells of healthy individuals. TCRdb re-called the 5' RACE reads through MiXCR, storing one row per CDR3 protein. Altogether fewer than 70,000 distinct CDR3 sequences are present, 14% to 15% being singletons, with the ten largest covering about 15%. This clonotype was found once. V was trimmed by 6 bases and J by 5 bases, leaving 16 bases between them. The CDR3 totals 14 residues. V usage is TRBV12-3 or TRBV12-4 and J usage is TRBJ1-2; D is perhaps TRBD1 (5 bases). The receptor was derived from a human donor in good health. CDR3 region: CASSLHGTAYGYTF. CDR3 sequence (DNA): TGTGCCAGCAGCCTCCACGGGACCGCTTATGGCTACACCTTC.